This T cell receptor beta chain was captured by sequencing in a study of regulatory and conventional T cells in breast cancer (dated by TCRdb to the mid-2010s). Library method: PCR. The sample was run on an Illumina MiSeq. TCRdb handled the public reads itself, with Q25 trimming in fastp and clone calling in MiXCR, and kept productive beta chains. Rows are unified per CDR3 protein, each entry keeping the most common DNA and genes. This sample comprises 9,500 to 13,000 distinct CDR3 sequences, about 32% of them detected only once. The ten largest clones represent approximately 6.2% of the sample. Taken from cysteine to phenylalanine, the CDR3 has 15 residues. Only the CDR3 region is kept as DNA, spanning 45 bases read in frame from base 1. V and J are truncated by 4 bases and 5 bases respectively, leaving an intervening sequence of 18 bases. In the germline V gene, CDR1 corresponds to SGHRS and CDR2 to YFSETQ.

This clonotype was detected a few times. The target of this receptor is not known. Per-base quality was not reported, and no clone a single base away is much larger than it. The sequence derives from a male donor in good health. The rearranged chain carries TRBV5-1 and TRBJ1-2, with a weak D call of TRBD1 (6 bases match). The specimen sequenced was conventional T cells from blood. Read as DNA, the sequence is TGCGCCAGCAGCATTGGGGGCCAGAAATTGTATGGCTACACCTTC. Its amino acids are CASSIGGQKLYGYTF.